This T cell receptor beta chain was retrieved from a study of shared clonotypes between healthy human individuals. Study-wide results and limits: Despite large depth, rarefaction showed incomplete sorted-subset sequencing.

Profiled with immunoSEQ multiplex PCR; TCRdb holds only in-frame clones, not every one. The repertoire holds about 590,000 clones, with less than 97% as singletons. Germline V lookup: CDR1 MNHEY, CDR2 SVGAGI. CDR3 size: 12 residues. This clone was seen just once. The antigen remains undetermined. CD45RO-negative CD8 cells positively selected for CCR7 made up the naive population, which excluded terminally differentiated effector memory CD45RA+ cells. The receptor was isolated from a woman aged 25 to 39 in good health. The sequenced sample consisted of naive CD8+ T cells sorted from blood. The chain uses TRBV6-5 and TRBJ2-5; tentatively, D is TRBD1 or TRBD2 (5 bases each). The J call may be mistaken, given a closer DNA end match to TRBJ2-7. The CDR3 DNA sequence: TGTGCCAGCGGCCCGGGGACGGACGAGCAGTACTTC. As protein: CASGPGTDEQYF.